The rows below give T cell receptor beta chains drawn from one sample of a study of cytomegalovirus exposure and HLA in healthy donors. Sequencing used immunoSEQ multiplex PCR; TCRdb keeps in-frame clones, though not all of them. The repertoire holds about 130,000 clones, 80% seen once, with 2.2% in the top ten. Sequenced input: PBMCs. The receptors originated from a man aged 25 to 45 in good health and CMV-seronegative. The CDR3 runs from the conserved cysteine through the conserved F or W. The D gene is left open where the match is weak. Only some rows state a clone size, as once, few, many or a class for expanded clones.

v_call: TRBV6-6; clone_size: NA; d_call: TRBD1; j_call: TRBJ1-2; cdr3_aa: CASSFDRGYGYTF; cdr3_nt: TGTGCCAGCAGTTTCGACAGGGGCTATGGCTACACCTTC
v_call: TRBV28; clone_size: NA; d_call: NA; j_call: TRBJ1-2; cdr3_aa: CASSLTSNYGYTF; cdr3_nt: TGTGCCAGCAGTTTAACTTCTAACTATGGCTACACCTTC
v_call: TRBV11-2; clone_size: NA; d_call: NA; j_call: TRBJ2-7; cdr3_aa: CASSSIYEQYF; cdr3_nt: TGTGCCAGCAGTTCAATTTACGAGCAGTACTTC
v_call: TRBV5-1; clone_size: NA; d_call: NA; j_call: TRBJ2-3; cdr3_aa: CASSSAGADTQYF; cdr3_nt: TGCGCCAGCAGCTCCGCCGGGGCAGATACGCAGTATTTT
v_call: TRBV28; clone_size: many; d_call: NA; j_call: TRBJ1-4; cdr3_aa: CATSGRETNEKLFF; cdr3_nt: TGTGCCACTAGCGGGAGGGAGACTAATGAAAAACTGTTTTTT
v_call: TRBV6-6; clone_size: few; d_call: TRBD1; j_call: TRBJ1-1; cdr3_aa: CASSETGDKTEAFF; cdr3_nt: TGTGCCAGCAGTGAGACAGGGGACAAGACTGAAGCTTTCTTT
v_call: TRBV19; clone_size: NA; d_call: TRBD1; j_call: TRBJ2-3; cdr3_aa: CASRQGPTDTQYF; cdr3_nt: TGTGCATCTAGACAGGGTCCAACAGATACGCAGTATTTT
v_call: TRBV5-1; clone_size: NA; d_call: NA; j_call: TRBJ2-5; cdr3_aa: CASSPQGGRETQYF; cdr3_nt: TGCGCCAGCAGTCCCCAGGGGGGTCGGGAGACCCAGTACTTC
v_call: TRBV30; clone_size: NA; d_call: NA; j_call: TRBJ2-5; cdr3_aa: CAVSGGEAQYF; cdr3_nt: TGTGCCGTTTCAGGCGGGGAGGCCCAGTACTTC
v_call: TRBV28; clone_size: NA; d_call: NA; j_call: TRBJ1-5; cdr3_aa: CASRGFGNQPQHF; cdr3_nt: TGTGCCAGCCGGGGGTTCGGTAATCAGCCCCAGCATTTT
v_call: TRBV7-6; clone_size: NA; d_call: TRBD2; j_call: TRBJ2-2; cdr3_aa: CASSALGTRGGELFF; cdr3_nt: TGTGCCAGCAGCGCTCTCGGGACTAGGGGCGGGGAGCTGTTTTTT
v_call: TRBV4-2; clone_size: NA; d_call: TRBD2; j_call: TRBJ2-1; cdr3_aa: CASSREPGLGGVEQFF; cdr3_nt: TGTGCCAGCAGCCGGGAACCGGGACTAGGAGGGGTTGAGCAGTTCTTC
v_call: TRBV4-2; clone_size: NA; d_call: NA; j_call: TRBJ1-1; cdr3_aa: CASSQDLSGQQIEAFF; cdr3_nt: TGTGCCAGCAGCCAAGATCTGAGCGGACAGCAAATTGAAGCTTTCTTT
v_call: TRBV30; clone_size: once; d_call: TRBD2; j_call: TRBJ2-7; cdr3_aa: CAWISGLAGEQYF; cdr3_nt: TGTGCCTGGATATCGGGACTAGCGGGAGAGCAGTACTTC
v_call: TRBV5-1; clone_size: NA; d_call: NA; j_call: TRBJ1-2; cdr3_aa: CASSLGEGNGYTF; cdr3_nt: TGCGCCAGCAGCCTGGGAGAGGGAAATGGCTACACCTTC
v_call: TRBV6-6; clone_size: NA; d_call: TRBD2; j_call: TRBJ2-1; cdr3_aa: CASSRIAGGPYNEQFF; cdr3_nt: TGTGCCAGCAGCCGAATAGCGGGAGGGCCCTACAATGAGCAGTTCTTC
v_call: TRBV6-6; clone_size: NA; d_call: TRBD2; j_call: TRBJ2-3; cdr3_aa: CASRSGLAGTDTQYF; cdr3_nt: TGTGCCAGCAGATCGGGACTAGCGGGCACAGATACGCAGTATTTT
v_call: TRBV19; clone_size: once; d_call: NA; j_call: TRBJ2-5; cdr3_aa: CASTGPARETQYF; cdr3_nt: TGTGCCAGTACGGGTCCCGCACGGGAGACCCAGTACTTC
v_call: TRBV11-2; clone_size: NA; d_call: TRBD1; j_call: TRBJ2-2; cdr3_aa: CASSPWTGTGELFF; cdr3_nt: TGTGCCAGCAGCCCTTGGACAGGGACCGGGGAGCTGTTTTTT
v_call: TRBV19; clone_size: NA; d_call: TRBD1; j_call: TRBJ1-2; cdr3_aa: CASSMRDRAYGYTF; cdr3_nt: TGTGCCAGTAGTATGCGGGACAGAGCCTATGGCTACACCTTC
v_call: TRBV5-1; clone_size: once; d_call: NA; j_call: TRBJ2-3; cdr3_aa: CASSSYITDTQYF; cdr3_nt: TGCGCCAGCAGCTCTTATATCACAGATACGCAGTATTTT
v_call: TRBV5-5; clone_size: few; d_call: TRBD2; j_call: TRBJ2-2; cdr3_aa: CASSSGTSDTGELFF; cdr3_nt: TGTGCCAGCAGTTCCGGGACTAGTGACACCGGGGAGCTGTTTTTT
v_call: TRBV4-1; clone_size: NA; d_call: NA; j_call: TRBJ2-2; cdr3_aa: CASSLSYTGELFF; cdr3_nt: TGCGCCAGCAGCCTTAGTTACACCGGGGAGCTGTTTTTT
v_call: TRBV7-9; clone_size: NA; d_call: NA; j_call: TRBJ2-2; cdr3_aa: CASSPGSWGELFF; cdr3_nt: TGTGCCAGCAGCCCAGGGTCGTGGGGGGAGCTGTTTTTT
v_call: TRBV27; clone_size: NA; d_call: NA; j_call: TRBJ1-6; cdr3_aa: CASSSRLTGLDNSPLHF; cdr3_nt: TGTGCCAGCAGTTCGCGCCTTACAGGGCTGGATAATTCACCCCTCCACTTT
v_call: TRBV6-6; clone_size: few; d_call: TRBD1; j_call: TRBJ2-3; cdr3_aa: CASRPGQGTDTQYF; cdr3_nt: TGTGCCAGCAGACCCGGACAGGGGACAGATACGCAGTATTTT
v_call: TRBV4-3; clone_size: NA; d_call: TRBD2; j_call: TRBJ2-5; cdr3_aa: CASSQVWREGGGETQYF; cdr3_nt: TGCGCCAGCAGCCAAGTCTGGCGGGAGGGCGGTGGGGAGACCCAGTACTTC
v_call: TRBV28; clone_size: NA; d_call: TRBD1; j_call: TRBJ1-1; cdr3_aa: CASRGQGSEAFF; cdr3_nt: TGTGCCAGCAGGGGACAGGGGTCTGAAGCTTTCTTT
v_call: TRBV5-1; clone_size: few; d_call: NA; j_call: TRBJ2-5; cdr3_aa: CASSPYDQETQYF; cdr3_nt: TGCGCCAGCAGCCCCTATGACCAAGAGACCCAGTACTTC
v_call: TRBV9; clone_size: NA; d_call: TRBD1; j_call: TRBJ1-2; cdr3_aa: CASSSRDRDVYGYTF; cdr3_nt: TGTGCCAGCAGCTCCCGGGACAGGGACGTTTATGGCTACACCTTC
v_call: TRBV5-1; clone_size: NA; d_call: TRBD2; j_call: TRBJ2-3; cdr3_aa: CASSLGALAGTDTQYF; cdr3_nt: TGCGCCAGCAGCTTGGGGGCACTAGCGGGCACAGATACGCAGTATTTT
v_call: TRBV10-3; clone_size: few; d_call: NA; j_call: TRBJ1-5; cdr3_aa: CAISYESNQPQHF; cdr3_nt: TGTGCCATCAGTTATGAGAGCAATCAGCCCCAGCATTTT
v_call: TRBV6-5; clone_size: few; d_call: TRBD1; j_call: TRBJ1-1; cdr3_aa: CASSSTGGTEAFF; cdr3_nt: TGTGCCAGCAGTTCTACAGGGGGCACTGAAGCTTTCTTT
v_call: TRBV2; clone_size: NA; d_call: NA; j_call: TRBJ1-1; cdr3_aa: CASSPRFDTEAFF; cdr3_nt: TGTGCCAGCAGCCCCCGGTTTGACACTGAAGCTTTCTTT
v_call: TRBV7-9; clone_size: NA; d_call: NA; j_call: TRBJ1-2; cdr3_aa: CASSLDSNYGYTF; cdr3_nt: TGTGCCAGCAGCTTAGACAGTAACTATGGCTACACCTTC
v_call: TRBV4-3; clone_size: NA; d_call: NA; j_call: TRBJ1-1; cdr3_aa: CASSRSRGLNTEAFF; cdr3_nt: TGCGCCAGCAGCCGGAGCAGGGGACTGAACACTGAAGCTTTCTTT
v_call: TRBV28; clone_size: NA; d_call: TRBD1; j_call: TRBJ1-5; cdr3_aa: CASSRGGFGQPQHF; cdr3_nt: TGTGCCAGCAGCCGAGGGGGCTTCGGTCAGCCCCAGCATTTT
v_call: TRBV7-8; clone_size: NA; d_call: NA; j_call: TRBJ1-1; cdr3_aa: CASSLVWGGGTEAFF; cdr3_nt: TGTGCCAGCAGCTTAGTATGGGGCGGGGGCACTGAAGCTTTCTTT
v_call: TRBV27; clone_size: NA; d_call: NA; j_call: TRBJ1-1; cdr3_aa: CASSIGAYTEAFF; cdr3_nt: TGTGCCAGCAGTATTGGGGCCTACACTGAAGCTTTCTTT
v_call: TRBV4-3; clone_size: NA; d_call: NA; j_call: TRBJ1-6; cdr3_aa: CASSQDPRGSYNSPLHF; cdr3_nt: TGCGCCAGCAGCCAAGATCCCAGGGGCTCCTATAATTCACCCCTCCACTTT
v_call: TRBV28; clone_size: NA; d_call: NA; j_call: TRBJ1-1; cdr3_aa: CASSTQGRGRAEASF; cdr3_nt: TGTGCCAGCAGTACCCAGGGGAGGGGGAGGGCTGAAGCTTCCTTT
v_call: TRBV6-5; clone_size: NA; d_call: NA; j_call: TRBJ2-7; cdr3_aa: CAASGTLPYEQYF; cdr3_nt: TGTGCCGCATCCGGGACATTGCCCTACGAGCAGTACTTC
v_call: TRBV5-6; clone_size: NA; d_call: TRBD1; j_call: TRBJ1-4; cdr3_aa: CASSFDRAGEKLFF; cdr3_nt: TGTGCCAGCAGCTTCGACAGGGCCGGTGAAAAACTGTTTTTT
v_call: TRBV28; clone_size: NA; d_call: NA; j_call: TRBJ2-5; cdr3_aa: CASSFSSQETQYF; cdr3_nt: TGTGCCAGCAGTTTTAGTAGCCAAGAGACCCAGTACTTC
v_call: TRBV18; clone_size: NA; d_call: NA; j_call: TRBJ2-7; cdr3_aa: CASSRPTVYEQYF; cdr3_nt: TGTGCCAGCTCACGACCGACAGTCTACGAGCAGTACTTC
v_call: TRBV6-1; clone_size: few; d_call: TRBD2; j_call: TRBJ2-1; cdr3_aa: CASSALTSGGSSYNEQFF; cdr3_nt: TGTGCCAGCAGTGCACTTACTAGCGGGGGTAGCTCCTACAATGAGCAGTTCTTC
v_call: TRBV7-9; clone_size: once; d_call: NA; j_call: TRBJ1-2; cdr3_aa: CASSLDVPMTFYGYTF; cdr3_nt: TGTGCCAGCAGCTTAGACGTTCCGATGACTTTCTATGGCTACACCTTC
v_call: TRBV11-3; clone_size: NA; d_call: TRBD2; j_call: TRBJ2-5; cdr3_aa: CASSLRGLAGQETQYF; cdr3_nt: TGTGCCAGCAGCTTGAGGGGACTAGCGGGACAAGAGACCCAGTACTTC
v_call: TRBV9; clone_size: NA; d_call: NA; j_call: TRBJ2-3; cdr3_aa: CASSVVSGDTQYF; cdr3_nt: TGTGCCAGCAGCGTAGTTTCGGGAGATACGCAGTATTTT
v_call: TRBV5-1; clone_size: NA; d_call: NA; j_call: TRBJ1-1; cdr3_aa: CASSPQTAYTEAFF; cdr3_nt: TGCGCCAGCAGCCCGCAGACTGCGTACACTGAAGCTTTCTTT
v_call: TRBV7-6; clone_size: NA; d_call: NA; j_call: TRBJ1-4; cdr3_aa: CASRKWGVNEKLFF; cdr3_nt: TGTGCCAGCAGAAAATGGGGGGTTAATGAAAAACTGTTTTTT
v_call: TRBV29-1; clone_size: NA; d_call: NA; j_call: TRBJ2-6; cdr3_aa: CSVGVGLASGANVLTF; cdr3_nt: TGCAGCGTTGGAGTCGGTCTTGCTTCTGGGGCCAACGTCCTGACTTTC
v_call: TRBV30; clone_size: once; d_call: NA; j_call: TRBJ1-1; cdr3_aa: CAWSVRGNTEAFF; cdr3_nt: TGTGCCTGGAGTGTACGGGGGAACACTGAAGCTTTCTTT
v_call: TRBV9; clone_size: NA; d_call: NA; j_call: TRBJ1-2; cdr3_aa: CASSSRSSYGYTF; cdr3_nt: TGTGCCAGCAGCTCCCGGTCCTCCTATGGCTACACCTTC